The clone carrying this T cell receptor (beta chain) was seen repeatedly, ten times or more. Its antigen is unidentified. The entry originates in a study of T-cell reconstitution after alpha-beta-depleted transplantation in children. General study points: The study reportedly traced alpha-beta T cells about two months after transplant to several hundred expanded graft clones.

During its preparation, the TCRbeta library received unique molecular identifiers. TCRdb re-derived calls from the PCR reads in MiXCR, one entry per CDR3 protein. This sample has roughly 790,000 distinct CDR3 sequences; approximately 15% occur once, and the top ten carry under 6%. Trimming took off 3 bases at V and 3 bases at J, with 8 bases between the two ends. CDR3 length: 13 residues. V and J are TRBV12-3 or TRBV12-4 and TRBJ1-1; D is ambiguous. The sequenced sample was PBMCs, mostly from graft donor cells, obtained 360 days after TCRalphabeta/CD19-depleted stem cell transplant. This TCR was recovered from a male patient between 10 and 17 years old who had a stem cell transplant for acute lymphoblastic leukemia, so the T cells may come from the graft donor. As DNA, the CDR3 is TGTGCCAGCAGTTTTGGCTTGGACACTGAAGCTTTCTTT. As protein: CASSFGLDTEAFF.